This T cell receptor beta chain was profiled in a study of regulatory T cells in long-lasting Graves disease. Time point specified: persistent/refractory GD, antithyroid drugs over 5 years with positive TRAb. Making the TCR library involved RNA that had been extracted from PBMCs. The TCR beta library used iRepertoire HTBI primers with Arm-PCR amplification of CDR3. MiXCR, applied by TCRdb to the multiplex PCR reads, yields one record per CDR3 protein. The sample includes about 400,000 distinct CDR3 sequences, about a fifth of them seen just once. The CDR3 spans 13 residues. The V and J ends lost 6 bases and 1 base respectively, with 10 bases between them. Germline CDR1 and CDR2: ENHRY and SYGVKD. This clonotype was recorded at least ten times.

This chain joins TRBV10-3 and TRBJ2-7; a weak D match, TRBD1 (6 bases). This sequence originates from a female donor with Graves disease. The sequenced sample was peripheral blood mononuclear cells (PBMCs), obtained when the disease was refractory, from a patient treated with antithyroid drugs. CDR3 sequence: CAIRGGSSYEQYF. Written as DNA, the CDR3 is TGTGCCATCAGAGGGGGTAGTTCCTACGAGCAGTACTTC.